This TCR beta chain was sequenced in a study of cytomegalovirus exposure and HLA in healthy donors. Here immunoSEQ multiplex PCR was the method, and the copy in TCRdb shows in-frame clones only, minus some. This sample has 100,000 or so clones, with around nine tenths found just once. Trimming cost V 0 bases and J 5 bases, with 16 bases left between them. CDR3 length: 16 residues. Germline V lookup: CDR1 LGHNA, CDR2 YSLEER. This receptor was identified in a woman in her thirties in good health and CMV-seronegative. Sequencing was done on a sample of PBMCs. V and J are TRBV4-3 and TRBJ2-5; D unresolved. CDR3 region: CASSQEVGLPAETQYF. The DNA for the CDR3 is TGCGCCAGCAGCCAAGAGGTTGGGCTCCCCGCCGAGACCCAGTACTTC.